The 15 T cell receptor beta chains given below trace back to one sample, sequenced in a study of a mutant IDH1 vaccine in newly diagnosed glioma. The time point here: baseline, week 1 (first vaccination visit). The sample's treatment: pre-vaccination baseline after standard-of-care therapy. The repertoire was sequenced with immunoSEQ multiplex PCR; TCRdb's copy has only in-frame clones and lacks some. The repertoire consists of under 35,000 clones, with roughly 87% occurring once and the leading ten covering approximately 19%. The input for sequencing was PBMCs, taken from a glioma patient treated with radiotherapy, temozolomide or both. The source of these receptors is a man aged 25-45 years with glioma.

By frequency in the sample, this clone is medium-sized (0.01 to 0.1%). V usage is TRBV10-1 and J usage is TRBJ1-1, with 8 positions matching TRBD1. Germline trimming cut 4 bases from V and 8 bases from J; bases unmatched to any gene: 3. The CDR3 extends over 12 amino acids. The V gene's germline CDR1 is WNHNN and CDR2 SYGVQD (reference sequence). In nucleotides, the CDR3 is TGCGCCAGCAGTGCAGGGGGCCGGGAAGCTTTCTTT. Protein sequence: CASSAGGREAFF.

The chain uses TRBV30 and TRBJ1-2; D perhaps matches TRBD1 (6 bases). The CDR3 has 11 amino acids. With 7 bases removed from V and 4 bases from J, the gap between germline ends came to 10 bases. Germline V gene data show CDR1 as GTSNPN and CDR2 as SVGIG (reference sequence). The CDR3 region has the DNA TGTGCCTTACAGGGTGGCTATGGCTACACCTTC. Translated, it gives CALQGGYGYTF.

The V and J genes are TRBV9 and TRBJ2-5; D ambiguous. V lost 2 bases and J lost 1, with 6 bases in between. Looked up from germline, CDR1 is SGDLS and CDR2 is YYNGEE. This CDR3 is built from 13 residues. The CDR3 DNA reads TGTGCCAGCAGCGTGACGGCCCAAGAGACCCAGTACTTC. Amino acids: CASSVTAQETQYF.

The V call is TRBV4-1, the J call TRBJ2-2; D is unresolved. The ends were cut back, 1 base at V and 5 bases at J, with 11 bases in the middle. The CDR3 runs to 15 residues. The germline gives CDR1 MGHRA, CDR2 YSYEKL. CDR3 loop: CASSQGNSATGELFF. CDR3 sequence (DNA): TGCGCCAGCAGCCAAGGGAACTCGGCTACCGGGGAGCTGTTTTTT.

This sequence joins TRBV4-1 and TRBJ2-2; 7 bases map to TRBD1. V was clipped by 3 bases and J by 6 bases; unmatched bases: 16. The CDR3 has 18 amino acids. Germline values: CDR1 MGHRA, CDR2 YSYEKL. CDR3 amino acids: CASSHRLGLQRGPGELFF. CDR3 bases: TGCGCCAGCAGCCACCGCCTAGGCCTGCAGAGGGGGCCCGGGGAGCTGTTTTTT.

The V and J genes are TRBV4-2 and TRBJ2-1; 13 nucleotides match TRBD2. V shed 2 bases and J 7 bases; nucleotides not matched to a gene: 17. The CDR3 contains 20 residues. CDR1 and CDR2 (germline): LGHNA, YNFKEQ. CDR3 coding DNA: TGTGCCAGCAGCCAAACTAGCGGACTAGCGGGAGCCATTTTGGGGAATGAGCAGTTCTTC. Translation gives CASSQTSGLAGAILGNEQFF.

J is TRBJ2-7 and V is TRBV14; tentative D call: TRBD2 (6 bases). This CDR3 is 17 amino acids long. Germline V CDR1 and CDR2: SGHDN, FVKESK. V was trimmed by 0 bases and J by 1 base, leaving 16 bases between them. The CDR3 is CASSQDRWGSGSYEQYF. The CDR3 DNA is TGTGCCAGCAGCCAAGATCGTTGGGGCAGCGGGTCCTACGAGCAGTACTTC.

In DNA form, the CDR3 reads TGCGCCAGCAGCCAAGATCCTAGGGGCAACTATGGCTACACCTTC. Protein sequence: CASSQDPRGNYGYTF. This chain links TRBV4-3 with TRBJ1-2; D possibly corresponds to TRBD1 (5 bases). The V end lost 0 bases, the J end lost 2 bases, and 10 bases lay between the germline ends. The CDR3 contains 15 residues. Germline CDR1 and CDR2: LGHNA and YSLEER.

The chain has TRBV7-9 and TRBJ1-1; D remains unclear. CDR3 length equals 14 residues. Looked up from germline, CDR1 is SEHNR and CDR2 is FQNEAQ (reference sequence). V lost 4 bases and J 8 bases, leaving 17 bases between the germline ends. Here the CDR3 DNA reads TGTGCCAGCAGCTACGGAGCGACCGCACCCGAAGCTTTCTTT. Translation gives CASSYGATAPEAFF.

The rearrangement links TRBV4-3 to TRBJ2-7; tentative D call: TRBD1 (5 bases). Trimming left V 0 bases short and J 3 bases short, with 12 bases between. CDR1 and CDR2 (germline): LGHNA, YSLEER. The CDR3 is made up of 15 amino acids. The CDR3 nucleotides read TGCGCCAGCAGCCAAGATTATGACAGCGTCTACGAGCAGTACTTC. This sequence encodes CASSQDYDSVYEQYF.

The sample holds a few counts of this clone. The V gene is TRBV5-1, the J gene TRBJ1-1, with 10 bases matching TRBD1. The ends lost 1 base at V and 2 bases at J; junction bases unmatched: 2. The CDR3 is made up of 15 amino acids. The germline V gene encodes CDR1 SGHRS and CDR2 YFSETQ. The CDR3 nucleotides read TGCGCCAGCAGCTTGTCGACAGGGGGCAACACTGAAGCTTTCTTT. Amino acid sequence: CASSLSTGGNTEAFF.

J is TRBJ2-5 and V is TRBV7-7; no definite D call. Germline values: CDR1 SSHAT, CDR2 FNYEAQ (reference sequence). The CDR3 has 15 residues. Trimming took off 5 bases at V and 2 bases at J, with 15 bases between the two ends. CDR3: CASSERAGRQETQYF. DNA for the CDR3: TGTGCCAGCAGCGAAAGAGCAGGCAGGCAAGAGACCCAGTACTTC.

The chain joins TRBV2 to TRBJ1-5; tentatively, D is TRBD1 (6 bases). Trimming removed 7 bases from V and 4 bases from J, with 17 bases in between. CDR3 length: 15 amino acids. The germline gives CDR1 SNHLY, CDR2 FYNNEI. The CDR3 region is CASTGGGGANQPQHF. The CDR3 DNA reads TGTGCCAGCACTGGGGGAGGGGGGGCTAATCAGCCCCAGCATTTT.

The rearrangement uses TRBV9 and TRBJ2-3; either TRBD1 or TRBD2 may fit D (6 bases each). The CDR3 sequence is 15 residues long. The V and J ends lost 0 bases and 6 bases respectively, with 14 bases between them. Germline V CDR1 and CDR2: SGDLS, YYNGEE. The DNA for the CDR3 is TGTGCCAGCAGCGTAGTGCCAGGGGCGGGGGATACGCAGTATTTT. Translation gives CASSVVPGAGDTQYF.

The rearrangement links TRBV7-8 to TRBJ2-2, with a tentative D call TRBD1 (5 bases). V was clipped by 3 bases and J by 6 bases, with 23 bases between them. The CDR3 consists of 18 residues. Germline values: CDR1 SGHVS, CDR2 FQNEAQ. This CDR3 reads CASSFFPAGRAESGELFF. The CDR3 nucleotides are TGTGCCAGCAGCTTCTTTCCCGCAGGGCGCGCTGAATCCGGGGAGCTGTTTTTT.